This T cell receptor beta chain was found in a study of shared clonotypes between healthy human individuals. Unmatched junction bases numbered 4, after V lost 0 bases and J lost 4 bases. The germline CDR1 and CDR2 sequences are SGHRS and YFSETQ. This CDR3 comprises 16 residues. Generated by immunoSEQ multiplex PCR, the TCRdb table keeps only in-frame clones and is missing some. Of 550,000 to 600,000 clones in the sample, roughly 79% are singletons; the top ten hold around 12%. The chain couples TRBV5-1 to TRBJ2-3; 11 bases align to TRBD2. The receptor comes from a woman aged 35 to 49 in good health. Some clones in this sample may be carry-over from other donors' samples. Sequences were obtained from PBMCs. CDR3: CASSLVLAGVSDTQYF. Here the CDR3 DNA reads TGCGCCAGCAGCTTGGTACTAGCGGGAGTTTCAGATACGCAGTATTTT. Full variable domain (rest looked up from reference TRBV5-1 and TRBJ2-3): KAGVTQTPRYLIKTRGQQVTLSCSPISGHRSVSWYQQTPGQGLQFLFEYFSETQRNKGNFPGRFSGRQFSNSRSEMNVSTLELGDSALYLCASSLVLAGVSDTQYFGPGTRLTVL.